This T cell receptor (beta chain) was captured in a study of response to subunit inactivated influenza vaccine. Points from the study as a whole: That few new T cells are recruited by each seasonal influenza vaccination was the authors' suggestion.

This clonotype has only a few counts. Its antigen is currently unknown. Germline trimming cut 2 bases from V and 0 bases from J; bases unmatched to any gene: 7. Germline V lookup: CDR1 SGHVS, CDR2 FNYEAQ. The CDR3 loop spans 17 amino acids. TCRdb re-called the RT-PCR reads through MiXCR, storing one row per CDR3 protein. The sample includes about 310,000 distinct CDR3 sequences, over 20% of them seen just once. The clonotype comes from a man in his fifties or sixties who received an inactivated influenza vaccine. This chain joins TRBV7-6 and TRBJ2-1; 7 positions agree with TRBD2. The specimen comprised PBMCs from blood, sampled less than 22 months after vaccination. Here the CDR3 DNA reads TGTGCCAGCAGCTTAACGGGACTAACGAGCTCCTACAATGAGCAGTTCTTC. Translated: CASSLTGLTSSYNEQFF.